These 25 T cell receptor beta chains were sequenced from one sample in a study of blood T cell repertoires in COVID-19. Some clones are missing from TCRdb's copy, which holds only in-frame ones; the method was immunoSEQ multiplex PCR. Of roughly 150,000 clones in the sample, approximately 81% are singletons; the top ten hold approximately 8%. Source material: PBMCs or T cells enriched from blood (not recorded which). The source is a woman aged 50 to 60 who had recovered from COVID-19.

This chain connects TRBV30 to TRBJ2-5; 7 bases map to TRBD2. The CDR3 is 15 residues long. J was trimmed by 0 bases and V by 0 bases; bases with no gene match: 4. Germline V gene lookup returns CDR1 GTSNPN and CDR2 SVGIG (reference sequence). This chain's CDR3 is CAWSVSRGDQETQYF. Here the CDR3 DNA reads TGTGCCTGGAGTGTTTCTCGGGGGGACCAAGAGACCCAGTACTTC.

The V gene is TRBV5-1, the J gene TRBJ1-2, with 7 positions matching TRBD1. The CDR3 sequence is 15 residues long. CDR1 and CDR2 (germline): SGHRS, YFSETQ. Trimming at V came to 8 bases and at J to 8 bases, leaving 18 bases not matched to a gene. This CDR3 reads CASRNMPDREGGYTF. CDR3 DNA sequence: TGCGCCAGTCGTAATATGCCCGACAGGGAAGGCGGCTACACCTTC.

The chain joins TRBV7-3 to TRBJ2-5, with 8 bases that match TRBD2. The CDR3 consists of 16 residues. Per germline, CDR1 SGHTA and CDR2 FQGTGA. Losses at the gene ends were 3 bases for V and 1 base for J; bases not matched to a gene: 7. The CDR3 DNA is TGTGCCAGCAGCTTGGGACTAGGCCCCTCCCAAGAGACCCAGTACTTC. This codes for CASSLGLGPSQETQYF.

This clone is a singleton in its sample. V is TRBV6-2 or TRBV6-3 and J is TRBJ1-1; D gene uncertain. The germline CDR1 and CDR2 sequences are MNHEY and SVGEGT. The CDR3 is made up of 14 amino acids. Deletions cut 6 bases from V and 0 bases from J, with 11 bases between. The CDR3 spells CASSFTGMNTEAFF. The DNA of the CDR3 is TGTGCCAGCAGCTTTACGGGAATGAACACTGAAGCTTTCTTT.

The chain has TRBV4-1 and TRBJ2-3; 9 bases line up with TRBD1. Losses at the gene ends were 4 bases for V and 5 bases for J; bases not matched to a gene: 10. Germline V lookup: CDR1 MGHRA, CDR2 YSYEKL. The CDR3 consists of 16 residues. The CDR3 DNA reads as TGCGCCAGCAGCCGGCCCGGGACAGGGATTGGAGATACGCAGTATTTT. Protein sequence: CASSRPGTGIGDTQYF.

This chain uses TRBV7-2 with TRBJ2-3, with 8 bases fitting TRBD2. With 5 bases clipped from V and 8 bases from J, the junction kept 15 bases outside the gene matches. This CDR3 spans 16 amino acids. Germline V lookup: CDR1 SGHTA, CDR2 FQGNSA. CDR3 sequence reads: CASSAGTSARGGTQYF. The CDR3 DNA is TGTGCCAGCAGCGCTGGGACTAGTGCTAGAGGTGGTACGCAGTATTTT.

The chain links TRBV5-6 to TRBJ2-3; weak D call: TRBD1 (6 bases). V lost 1 base, J lost 3 bases, and 9 bases lay in between. The CDR3 contains 14 residues. CDR1 is SGHDT and CDR2 is YYEEEE in the germline V gene. The CDR3 is CASSLPGQTDTQYF. In DNA, the CDR3 is TGTGCCAGCAGCTTGCCGGGACAAACAGATACGCAGTATTTT.

The chain recombines TRBV7-3 with TRBJ1-1, with 7 bases identical to TRBD1. The CDR3 length is 13 residues. Germline values: CDR1 SGHTA, CDR2 FQGTGA. Losses at the gene ends were 4 bases for V and 8 bases for J; bases not matched to a gene: 7. Here the CDR3 reads CASSSYRGREAFF. In DNA form, the CDR3 reads TGTGCCAGCAGCTCATACAGGGGACGCGAAGCTTTCTTT.

The chain carries TRBV2 and TRBJ2-7; 7 bases align to TRBD2. After removal of 4 bases from V and 9 bases from J, the junction contained 3 bases not matched to a gene. CDR3 length: 11 amino acids. Germline V gene lookup returns CDR1 SNHLY and CDR2 FYNNEI. CDR3 amino acids: CASSVWGGQYF. CDR3 bases: TGTGCCAGCAGTGTGTGGGGGGGGCAGTACTTC.

The J gene is TRBJ2-5, the V gene TRBV28, with 12 bases that match TRBD2. Looked up from germline, CDR1 is MDHEN and CDR2 is SYDVKM. This CDR3 is built from 14 residues. V was clipped by 8 bases and J by 7 bases; unmatched bases: 8. The CDR3 is CASSRLAGEGTQYF. DNA for the CDR3: TGTGCCAGCTCCCGACTAGCGGGAGAAGGGACCCAGTACTTC.

The J gene is TRBJ2-3, the V gene TRBV7-2; 8 bases fit TRBD2. The germline CDR1 and CDR2 sequences are SGHTA and FQGNSA. V lost 4 bases, J lost 10 bases, and 10 bases stayed unmatched. This CDR3 is 14 amino acids long. CDR3: CASSSRSGGVAQYF. CDR3 bases: TGTGCCAGCAGCTCCCGTTCGGGAGGGGTCGCGCAGTATTTT.

The chain employs TRBV5-1 and TRBJ2-2, with 8 bases fitting TRBD2. Germline-derived CDR1 and CDR2 are SGHRS and YFSETQ. V lost 5 bases and J lost 2; bases outside the gene matches: 5. The CDR3 covers 15 residues. The CDR3 bases are TGCGCCAGCAGGTCCGGGACTAGTAACACCGGGGAGCTGTTTTTT. Translated: CASRSGTSNTGELFF.

In regard to this clone: Other DNA sequences in the sample encode the same CDR3. The chain employs TRBV5-6 and TRBJ2-1; D call uncertain. The length of the CDR3 is 14 residues. CDR1 is SGHDT, CDR2 YYEEEE, per germline. V lost 0 bases and J lost 3, with 7 bases in between. CDR3 nucleotides: TGTGCCAGCAGCTTGGGGCAGTTCTACAATGAGCAGTTCTTC. Translated, it gives CASSLGQFYNEQFF.

J is TRBJ1-1 and V is TRBV19; 7 bases map to TRBD1. From germline, CDR1 is LNHDA and CDR2 SQIVND (reference sequence). CDR3 length equals 14 residues. V lost 1 base to trimming and J lost 4 bases; unmatched junction nucleotides: 3. CDR3 in amino acids: CASSIGAGGTEAFF. CDR3 DNA: TGTGCCAGTAGTATAGGGGCAGGGGGCACTGAAGCTTTCTTT.

The chain is built from TRBV28 and TRBJ1-1; D might be TRBD1 (6 bases). Germline CDR1 and CDR2: MDHEN and SYDVKM. CDR3 length: 14 residues. The germline V and J ends were trimmed by 8 bases and 0 bases, with 13 bases remaining between them. CDR3 protein: CASPGAGMNTEAFF. The CDR3 DNA reads TGTGCCAGCCCAGGGGCAGGGATGAACACTGAAGCTTTCTTT. Combining the CDR3 with reference TRBV28 and TRBJ1-1 gives the whole variable domain DVKVTQSSRYLVKRTGEKVFLECVQDMDHENMFWYRQDPGLGLRLIYFSYDVKMKEKGDIPEGYSVSREKKERFSLILESASTNQTSMYLCASPGAGMNTEAFFGQGTRLTVV.

The chain carries TRBV2 and TRBJ1-1; D ambiguous. Germline loops: CDR1 SNHLY, CDR2 FYNNEI. V was clipped by 7 bases and J by 2 bases, with 17 bases between them. The CDR3 consists of 15 residues. This chain's CDR3 is CASKIRGFGNTEAFF. The CDR3 region has the DNA TGTGCCAGCAAAATAAGAGGGTTCGGAAACACTGAAGCTTTCTTT.

The chain links TRBV2 to TRBJ1-4; 7 nucleotides align to TRBD1. The germline V gene has CDR1 SNHLY and CDR2 FYNNEI. V gave up 3 bases and J gave up 4 bases; unmatched junction bases: 8. This CDR3 comprises 16 residues. This CDR3 reads CASSDRTGAFNEKLFF. In nucleotides, the CDR3 is TGTGCCAGCAGTGACCGGACAGGCGCCTTTAATGAAAAACTGTTTTTT.

The CDR3 coding sequence is TGTGCCAGCAGTTTATCCAAGACATCCTATGGCTACACCTTC. Translating it yields CASSLSKTSYGYTF. The gene calls are TRBV28 and TRBJ1-2; D unclear. This CDR3 is 14 amino acids long. Trimming left V 1 base short and J 4 bases short, with 10 bases between. The germline gives CDR1 MDHEN, CDR2 SYDVKM.

V gene TRBV28 combines with J gene TRBJ2-3; 7 bases map to TRBD2. The CDR3 loop spans 16 amino acids. The ends lost 3 bases at V and 3 bases at J; junction bases unmatched: 9. Per the germline V gene, CDR1 is MDHEN and CDR2 is SYDVKM. This CDR3 reads CASSFQRTSTTDTQYF. The CDR3 DNA reads TGTGCCAGCAGTTTCCAGAGGACTAGTACAACAGATACGCAGTATTTT.

The rearrangement uses TRBV13 and TRBJ2-2, with no clear D. The CDR3 covers 13 residues. Trimming cost V 1 base and J 5 bases, with 5 bases left between them. The V gene's germline CDR1 is PRHDT and CDR2 FYEKMQ (reference sequence). CDR3 protein: CASSLAITGELFF. The CDR3 DNA follows: TGTGCCAGCAGCTTAGCTATTACCGGGGAGCTGTTTTTT. Full variable domain (outside the CDR3, taken from reference TRBV13 and TRBJ2-2): AAGVIQSPRHLIKEKRETATLKCYPIPRHDTVYWYQQGPGQDPQFLISFYEKMQSDKGSIPDRFSAQQFSDYHSELNMSSLELGDSALYFCASSLAITGELFFGEGSRLTVL.

This chain uses TRBV6-6 with TRBJ1-4, with D possibly being TRBD1 (5 bases). Between the trimmed V and J ends, which lost 6 bases and 6 bases, there was a span of 8 bases. This CDR3 is built from 12 residues. Per germline, CDR1 MNHNY and CDR2 SVGAGI (reference sequence). The CDR3 DNA follows: TGTGCCAGCAGAGGGGAGGATGAAAAACTGTTTTTT. Translation: CASRGEDEKLFF.

The rearrangement links TRBV5-1 to TRBJ1-2, with D hard to call. Deletions cut 0 bases from V and 2 bases from J, with 11 bases between. CDR3 length: 15 residues. Germline values: CDR1 SGHRS, CDR2 YFSETQ. The CDR3 DNA follows: TGCGCCAGCAGCTTGGTCCAGGCGGGAAACTATGGCTACACCTTC. Its translation: CASSLVQAGNYGYTF.

The V gene is TRBV19, the J gene TRBJ2-7; 8 positions match TRBD2. Germline V CDR1 and CDR2: LNHDA, SQIVND (reference sequence). The junction had 20 bases not matched to a gene; V was cut back by 8 bases and J by 8 bases. The CDR3 extends over 16 amino acids. CDR3 nucleotides: TGTGCCAGTCGTAGTAGTGGCGGGAGGACTATTACGAAGCAGTACTTC. It codes for CASRSSGGRTITKQYF.

This chain links TRBV4-3 with TRBJ2-7; the D gene is possibly TRBD1 (6 bases). Germline CDR1 LGHNA, CDR2 YSLEER. Trimming stripped 4 bases from V and 2 bases from J, with 12 bases between. CDR3 size: 14 residues. CDR3 sequence (DNA): TGCGCCAGCAGCCTGCTACAGGGAACCTACGAGCAGTACTTC. Its protein is CASSLLQGTYEQYF.

This chain joins TRBV25-1 and TRBJ2-2; possible D gene TRBD1, 7 bases. CDR3 size: 14 residues. Trimming removed 3 bases at V and 6 bases at J, with 11 bases between. Germline loops: CDR1 MGHDK, CDR2 SYGVNS. CDR3 amino acids: CASSELRGAGELFF. DNA for the CDR3: TGTGCCAGCAGTGAGCTCAGGGGGGCCGGGGAGCTGTTTTTT.